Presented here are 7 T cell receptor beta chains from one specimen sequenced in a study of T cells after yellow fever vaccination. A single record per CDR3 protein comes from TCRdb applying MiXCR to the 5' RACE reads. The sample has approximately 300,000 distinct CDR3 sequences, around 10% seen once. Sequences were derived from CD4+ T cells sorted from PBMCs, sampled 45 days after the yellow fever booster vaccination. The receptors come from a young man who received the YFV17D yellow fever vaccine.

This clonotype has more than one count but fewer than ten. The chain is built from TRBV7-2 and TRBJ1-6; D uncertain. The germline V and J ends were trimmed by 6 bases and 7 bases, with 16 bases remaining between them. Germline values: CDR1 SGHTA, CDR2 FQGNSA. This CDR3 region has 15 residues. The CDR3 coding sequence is TGTGCCAGCAGTTCTCACCTCGACGGAAATTCACCCCTCCACTTT. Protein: CASSSHLDGNSPLHF.

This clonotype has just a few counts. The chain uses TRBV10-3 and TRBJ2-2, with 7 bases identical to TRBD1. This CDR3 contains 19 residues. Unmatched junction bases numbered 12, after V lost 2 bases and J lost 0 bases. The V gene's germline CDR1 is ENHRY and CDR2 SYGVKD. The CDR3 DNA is TGTGCCATCAGTGAGAGGAATACCGGACAGGCATCGAACACCGGGGAGCTGTTTTTT. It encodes CAISERNTGQASNTGELFF.

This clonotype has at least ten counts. CDR3 loop: CSARDYRARGGELFF. As DNA, the CDR3 is TGCAGTGCTAGAGACTACAGGGCCCGGGGCGGGGAGCTGTTTTTT. The chain employs TRBV20-1 and TRBJ2-2; weak D call: TRBD1 (6 bases). Trimming removed 0 bases from V and 7 bases from J, with 15 bases in between. CDR1 is DFQATT and CDR2 is SNEGSKA in the germline V gene (reference sequence). CDR3 length equals 15 residues.

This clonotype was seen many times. The CDR3 DNA reads as TGTGCCAGCAGTTTAATCGCGGGGGGGTACAATGAGCAGTTCTTC. It is translated as CASSLIAGGYNEQFF. The J gene is TRBJ2-1, the V gene TRBV28, with TRBD2 matching 9 bases. The CDR3 is made up of 15 amino acids. The V segment lost 2 bases and the J segment 4 bases; nucleotides outside the gene matches: 3. The germline gives CDR1 MDHEN, CDR2 SYDVKM.

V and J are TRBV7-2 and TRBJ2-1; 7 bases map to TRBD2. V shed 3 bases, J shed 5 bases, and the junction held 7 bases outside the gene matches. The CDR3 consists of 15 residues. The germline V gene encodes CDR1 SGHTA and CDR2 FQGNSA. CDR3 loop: CASSFYSAGDNEQFF. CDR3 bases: TGTGCCAGCAGCTTCTATTCGGCGGGGGACAATGAGCAGTTCTTC. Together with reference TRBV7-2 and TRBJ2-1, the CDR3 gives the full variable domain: GAGVSQSPSNKVTEKGKDVELRCDPISGHTALYWYRQSLGQGLEFLIYFQGNSAPDKSGLPSDRFSAERTGGSVSTLTIQRTQQEDSAVYLCASSFYSAGDNEQFFGPGTRLTVL.

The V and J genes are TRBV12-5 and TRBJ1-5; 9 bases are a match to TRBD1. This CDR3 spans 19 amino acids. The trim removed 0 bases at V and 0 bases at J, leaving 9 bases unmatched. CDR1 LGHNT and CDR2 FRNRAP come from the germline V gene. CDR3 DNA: TGTGCTAGTGGTTTGGTATTGGGGACAGGGACGTATAGCAATCAGCCCCAGCATTTT. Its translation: CASGLVLGTGTYSNQPQHF. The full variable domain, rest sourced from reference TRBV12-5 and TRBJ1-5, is DARVTQTPRHKVTEMGQEVTMRCQPILGHNTVFWYRQTMMQGLELLAYFRNRAPLDDSGMPKDRFSAEMPDATLATLKIQPSEPRDSAVYFCASGLVLGTGTYSNQPQHFGDGTRLSIL.

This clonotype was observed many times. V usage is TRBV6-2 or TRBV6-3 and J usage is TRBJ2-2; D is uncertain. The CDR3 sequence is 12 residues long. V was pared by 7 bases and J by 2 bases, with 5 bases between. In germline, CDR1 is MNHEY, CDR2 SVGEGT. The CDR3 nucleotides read TGTGCCAGCACCGAAAACACCGGGGAGCTGTTTTTT. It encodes CASTENTGELFF.